This entry concerns a single T cell receptor (beta chain). Treatment defined: some 19 received Ad26.COV2.S at low or high dose, single or two shots; 5 received placebo; per-sample allocation not given. Sampling happened 63 days after the first vaccine or placebo injection. These data are taken from a study of Ad26.COV2.S vaccination and SARS-CoV-2 variants. Study context: Vaccine-arm donor from the placebo-controlled COV1001 Ad26.COV2.S trial. Doses of Ad26.COV2.S were injected into muscle once or twice, 56 days apart.

This CDR3 is 14 amino acids long. Germline-derived CDR1 and CDR2 are MNHEY and SVGAGI. V dropped 6 bases and J dropped 5 bases, with 14 bases sitting between them. The data were produced by immunoSEQ multiplex PCR, yet TCRdb's version contains in-frame clones alone and is incomplete. The sample contains about 500,000 clones, around 89% of which appear only once. This clonotype was obtained from a person aged 18-65 years who received the Ad26.COV2.S COVID-19 vaccine or a placebo. The sample in question was peripheral blood, obtained in a trial of Ad26.COV2.S vaccine versus placebo. The chain is built from TRBV6-5 and TRBJ2-1; D might be TRBD2 (5 bases). The CDR3 bases are TGTGCCAGCAGCACTACCCGGAGGAACAATGAGCAGTTCTTC. Its translation is CASSTTRRNNEQFF.